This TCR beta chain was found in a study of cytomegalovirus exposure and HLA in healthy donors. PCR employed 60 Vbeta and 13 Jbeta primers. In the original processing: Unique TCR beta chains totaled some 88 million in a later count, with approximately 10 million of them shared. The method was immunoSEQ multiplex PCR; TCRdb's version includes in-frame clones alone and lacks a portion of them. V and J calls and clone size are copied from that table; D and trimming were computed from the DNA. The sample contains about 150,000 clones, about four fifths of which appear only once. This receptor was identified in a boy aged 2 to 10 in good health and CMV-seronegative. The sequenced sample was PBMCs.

The DNA for the CDR3 is TGCGCCAGCAGCCGATTGGCGGGAGGGCCGAACGAGCAGTACTTC. Translated: CASSRLAGGPNEQYF. This chain connects TRBV4-1 to TRBJ2-7, with 9 nucleotides matching TRBD2. Germline CDR1 is MGHRA and CDR2 is YSYEKL. V gave up 4 bases and J gave up 5 bases; unmatched junction bases: 9. The CDR3 is 15 residues long.